These T cell receptor beta chains were read from a single sample in a study of beta chain features in type 1 diabetes. Only in-frame clones appear in the TCRdb table, and some are missing; sequencing was by immunoSEQ multiplex PCR. This table holds about 150,000 clones, around 8.5% found once. Sequenced material: central memory CD4+ T cells from blood. These receptors were taken from a young man in good health. Both conserved end residues are part of each CDR3. The D gene is left open where the match is weak. Rows give clone size only sometimes, using once, few, many, or a class for an expanded clone.

>TRBV5-6|NA|TRBD1|TRBJ1-2
CASNTGTGYGYTF
TGTGCCAGCAACACCGGGACAGGATATGGCTACACCTTC
>TRBV5-4|few|TRBD2|TRBJ2-1
CASSYPTSGRLYEQFF
TGTGCCAGCAGCTACCCAACTAGCGGGAGATTGTATGAGCAGTTCTTC
>TRBV30|NA|TRBD2|TRBJ2-5
CAWSGTGGLVETQYF
TGTGCCTGGAGTGGCACGGGGGGGCTTGTAGAGACCCAGTACTTC
>TRBV7-8|NA|NA|TRBJ2-3
CASSFLEPPVDTQYF
TGTGCCAGCAGCTTCCTGGAGCCACCTGTTGATACGCAGTATTTT
>TRBV28|NA|NA|TRBJ1-5
CASRPGGGYSNQPQHF
TGTGCCAGCAGGCCGGGGGGGGGCTATAGCAATCAGCCCCAGCATTTT
>TRBV16|few|NA|TRBJ2-2
CASSQVSTGELFF
TGTGCCAGCAGCCAAGTCAGTACCGGGGAGCTGTTTTTT
>TRBV29-1|NA|NA|TRBJ2-5
CSVESLTYSGETQYF
TGCAGCGTTGAATCTCTGACTTACAGCGGGGAGACCCAGTACTTC
>TRBV5-6|NA|TRBD2|TRBJ2-3
CASTRSWRGNTDTQYF
TGTGCCAGCACCCGAAGCTGGCGGGGGAACACAGATACGCAGTATTTT
>TRBV28|many|TRBD2|TRBJ2-1
CASSLPGLAGANEQFF
TGTGCCAGCAGTTTACCAGGACTAGCGGGAGCAAATGAGCAGTTCTTC
>TRBV28|NA|TRBD1|TRBJ1-2
CASSGQGSWGYTF
TGTGCCAGCAGCGGACAGGGGTCTTGGGGCTACACCTTC
>TRBV28|few|TRBD1|TRBJ1-2
CASSWGRDRGPRSYGYTF
TGTGCCAGCAGTTGGGGGCGGGACAGGGGGCCACGGAGCTATGGCTACACCTTC
>TRBV28|few|NA|TRBJ1-2
CASSLLARDYGYTF
TGTGCCAGCAGTTTATTGGCCAGGGACTATGGCTACACCTTC
>TRBV6-1|NA|TRBD1|TRBJ1-6
CASSGLSGQTHSPLHF
TGTGCCAGCAGTGGCCTCTCGGGACAGACACATTCACCCCTCCACTTT
>TRBV28|few|NA|TRBJ2-7
CASTTAEYEQYF
TGTGCCAGCACGACAGCCGAATACGAGCAGTACTTC
>TRBV27|NA|TRBD1|TRBJ1-2
CASSYDRALNYGYTF
TGTGCCAGCAGTTACGACAGGGCCCTTAACTATGGCTACACCTTC
>TRBV6-1|NA|NA|TRBJ2-7
CASSLRQGGGSEQYF
TGTGCCAGCAGTCTACGACAGGGAGGTGGGAGCGAGCAGTACTTC
>TRBV7-2|few|NA|TRBJ2-1
CASSFASANNEQFF
TGTGCCAGCAGCTTTGCTAGCGCTAACAATGAGCAGTTCTTC
>TRBV2|few|NA|TRBJ1-1
CASSVRSTEAFF
TGTGCCAGCAGTGTCCGGAGCACTGAAGCTTTCTTT
>TRBV15|NA|TRBD2|TRBJ2-7
CATSLERGLAGVFYEQYF
TGTGCCACCAGCCTTGAGAGGGGACTAGCGGGAGTTTTTTACGAGCAGTACTTC
>TRBV2|NA|NA|TRBJ2-1
CASSPDLQSYNEQFF
TGTGCCAGCAGTCCCGATTTACAGTCCTACAATGAGCAGTTCTTC
>TRBV6-6|many|TRBD2|TRBJ2-7
CASSYSGLADYEQYF
TGTGCCAGCAGTTACTCAGGACTAGCGGACTACGAGCAGTACTTC
>TRBV19|NA|NA|TRBJ2-5
CASSIGDSRQETQYF
TGTGCCAGTAGTATAGGCGACAGTCGACAAGAGACCCAGTACTTC
>TRBV6-5|NA|NA|TRBJ1-2
CASSTWTKNYGYTF
TGTGCCAGCAGTACCTGGACAAAAAACTATGGCTACACCTTC
>TRBV6-6|NA|NA|TRBJ1-1
CASSYEGGLNTEAFF
TGTGCCAGCAGTTACGAAGGGGGTTTGAACACTGAAGCTTTCTTT
>TRBV28|NA|TRBD1|TRBJ1-2
CASSSGQIAGYTF
TGTGCCAGCAGTTCGGGACAGATCGCTGGCTACACCTTC
>TRBV5-4|many|NA|TRBJ2-7
CASSPGLDSYEQYF
TGTGCCAGCAGCCCTGGACTCGACTCCTACGAGCAGTACTTC
>TRBV15|few|TRBD1|TRBJ2-7
CATNSPGTGVYEQYF
TGTGCCACCAACAGCCCCGGGACAGGGGTATACGAGCAGTACTTC
>TRBV10-3|few|TRBD2|TRBJ2-7
CAISVGTRGAYEQYF
TGTGCCATCAGTGTAGGGACTAGGGGGGCCTACGAGCAGTACTTC
>TRBV28|NA|NA|TRBJ1-2
CASSSPEAAVYGYTF
TGTGCCAGCAGTTCCCCCGAGGCTGCTGTCTATGGCTACACCTTC
>TRBV28|NA|TRBD1|TRBJ1-2
CASRLQGAARYGYTF
TGTGCCAGCAGGTTACAGGGGGCTGCGCGCTATGGCTACACCTTC
>TRBV7-8|many|TRBD1|TRBJ2-7
CASSLGTVFEQYF
TGTGCCAGCAGCCTGGGGACAGTCTTCGAGCAGTACTTC
>TRBV30|many|NA|TRBJ1-4
CAWKGGDSTNEKLFF
TGTGCCTGGAAAGGAGGGGATTCAACTAATGAAAAACTGTTTTTT
>TRBV4-2|few|NA|TRBJ2-7
CASSQGQGRNEQYF
TGTGCCAGCAGCCAGGGGCAGGGCAGGAACGAGCAGTACTTC
>TRBV28|many|NA|TRBJ1-5
CASNTGNQPQHF
TGTGCCAGCAATACCGGGAATCAGCCCCAGCATTTT
>TRBV5-1|NA|TRBD1|TRBJ2-7
CASSWGTGFGYEQYF
TGCGCCAGCAGCTGGGGGACAGGGTTTGGGTACGAGCAGTACTTC
>TRBV19|few|NA|TRBJ1-5
CASRRELSNQPQHF
TGTGCCAGTAGGCGGGAACTTAGCAATCAGCCCCAGCATTTT
>TRBV7-9|many|TRBD1|TRBJ1-5
CASSRGLQPQHF
TGTGCCAGCAGCAGGGGGCTTCAGCCCCAGCATTTT
>TRBV11-3|few|NA|TRBJ2-7
CASSLEQAPWAEQYF
TGTGCCAGCAGCTTAGAGCAGGCCCCATGGGCCGAGCAGTACTTC
>TRBV7-9|NA|NA|TRBJ2-2
CASSLGATSGELFF
TGTGCCAGCAGCCTTGGGGCTACCTCCGGGGAGCTGTTTTTT
>TRBV7-2|NA|NA|TRBJ2-7
CASSLGGGFAYRQYF
TGTGCCAGCAGCTTAGGTGGCGGGTTTGCCTACAGGCAGTACTTC
>TRBV4-3|NA|TRBD1|TRBJ2-2
CASSQDGLGQGVRQELFF
TGCGCCAGCAGCCAAGATGGGCTGGGGCAGGGGGTTCGTCAGGAGCTGTTTTTT
>TRBV28|few|TRBD1|TRBJ2-7
CASSTPHGTGAFHEQYF
TGTGCCAGCAGCACCCCTCATGGGACAGGGGCATTCCACGAGCAGTACTTC
>TRBV7-2|few|TRBD1|TRBJ1-2
CASSPQGRNYGYTF
TGTGCCAGCAGCCCACAGGGGAGGAACTATGGCTACACCTTC
>TRBV7-8|NA|NA|TRBJ2-5
CASSLGGGWETQYF
TGTGCCAGCAGCTTAGGAGGGGGATGGGAGACCCAGTACTTC
>TRBV9|NA|NA|TRBJ2-3
CASSVSGITDTQYF
TGTGCCAGCAGCGTATCGGGGATTACAGATACGCAGTATTTT
>TRBV11-2|few|TRBD1|TRBJ2-5
CAIAETGAETQYF
TGTGCCATCGCGGAGACAGGGGCAGAGACCCAGTACTTC
>TRBV7-9|many|TRBD2|TRBJ2-7
CASSQRDAGDEQYF
TGTGCCAGCAGCCAGCGGGATGCCGGCGACGAGCAGTACTTC
>TRBV2|few|TRBD1|TRBJ1-2
CASSGQGINGYTF
TGTGCCAGCAGTGGACAGGGGATTAATGGCTACACCTTC
>TRBV7-2|few|TRBD2|TRBJ2-7
CASSLELAGGEQYF
TGTGCCAGCAGCTTAGAACTAGCGGGAGGGGAGCAGTACTTC
>TRBV9|few|NA|TRBJ2-2
CASSPLLADTGELFF
TGTGCCAGCAGCCCCTTACTAGCAGACACCGGGGAGCTGTTTTTT